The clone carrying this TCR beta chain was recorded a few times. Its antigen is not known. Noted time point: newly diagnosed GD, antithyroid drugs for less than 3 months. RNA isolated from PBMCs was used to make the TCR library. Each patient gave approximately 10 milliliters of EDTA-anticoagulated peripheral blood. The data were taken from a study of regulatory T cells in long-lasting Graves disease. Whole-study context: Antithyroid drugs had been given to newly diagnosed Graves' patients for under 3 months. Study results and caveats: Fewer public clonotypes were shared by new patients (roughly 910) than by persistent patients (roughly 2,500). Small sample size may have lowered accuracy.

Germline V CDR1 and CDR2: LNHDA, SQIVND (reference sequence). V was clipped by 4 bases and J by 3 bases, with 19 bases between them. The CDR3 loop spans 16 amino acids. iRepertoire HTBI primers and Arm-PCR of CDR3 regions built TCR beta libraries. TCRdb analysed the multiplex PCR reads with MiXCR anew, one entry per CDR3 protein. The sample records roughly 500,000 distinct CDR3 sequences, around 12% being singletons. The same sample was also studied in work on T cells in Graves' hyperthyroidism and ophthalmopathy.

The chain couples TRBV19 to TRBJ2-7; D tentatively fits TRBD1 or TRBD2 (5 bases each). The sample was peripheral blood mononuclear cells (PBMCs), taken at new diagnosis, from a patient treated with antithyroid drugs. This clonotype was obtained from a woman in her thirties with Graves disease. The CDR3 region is CASSTGTLLRDYEQYF. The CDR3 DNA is TGTGCCAGTAGTACTGGGACCCTGTTGAGGGACTACGAGCAGTACTTC.